A few counts support the clone carrying this TCR beta chain. The antigen is unknown. The data derive from a study of early T cells in non-severe SARS-CoV-2 infection. Study overall: Unsorted whole-blood RNA was sequenced in bulk, leaving chains unpaired.

Unique molecular identifier tags were affixed to discrete cDNA molecules. Via MiXCR, TCRdb re-called the 5' RACE reads, giving one row per CDR3 protein. The data contain about 85,000 distinct CDR3 sequences, around an eighth of them singletons. Notes on the study in general: Anti-spike CD8 responses were favored in VDJdb matching, and private and CD4 specificities were missed.

The CDR3 runs 11 residues. Germline loops: CDR1 MNHEY, CDR2 SVGEGT. V lost 8 bases and J 9 bases, leaving 11 bases between the germline ends. The chain links TRBV6-2 or TRBV6-3 to TRBJ2-1, with D unresolved. This TCR was sampled from an adult who was a healthcare worker with PCR-confirmed SARS-CoV-2 infection or an uninfected control (not recorded which). Specimen: whole blood. CDR3 coding DNA: TGTGCCAGCGCCTCCGGGTCTGAGCAGTTCTTC. Its protein is CASASGSEQFF.